This T cell receptor beta chain is from a study of cytomegalovirus exposure and HLA in healthy donors. Study-level findings and limits: Specificity of a few CMV-associated chains for CMV antigens was verified in vitro. Further analysis, carried out later, found HLA-associated TCR beta chains more clonally expanded than equally common other chains.

Concerning this clone: The antigen is undetermined.

PCR primers comprised 60 Vbeta and 13 Jbeta primers. Profiling relied on immunoSEQ multiplex PCR, and the TCRdb table lists in-frame clones only, not all of them. This table holds approximately 130,000 clones, about 77% found once. The junction had 6 bases not matched to a gene; V was cut back by 3 bases and J by 6 bases. The CDR3 runs 14 residues. From germline, CDR1 is MNHNS and CDR2 SASEGT. Sequencing used PBMCs. This sequence joins TRBV6-1 and TRBJ1-2, with 8 bases fitting TRBD1. The source of this sequence is a man aged 50 to 60 in good health and CMV-seronegative. This CDR3 reads CASSETTGEDGYTF. The CDR3 DNA reads as TGTGCCAGCAGTGAGACGACAGGGGAAGATGGCTACACCTTC.